One and the same sample provided the 10 T cell receptor beta chains below, sequenced in a study of long-term antiretroviral therapy in people with HIV. The immunoSEQ assay was v3.0, run at survey level. Sequencing used immunoSEQ multiplex PCR; TCRdb keeps in-frame clones, though not all of them. The profile covers some 40,000 clones, with roughly four fifths appearing a single time and 6.2% taken by the ten largest. The starting material was unsorted PBMCs, obtained 1 year after starting antiretroviral therapy. Every receptor here comes from a man aged 18-30 years with HIV.

The V call is TRBV28, the J call TRBJ2-7; D unclear. This CDR3 is 13 amino acids long. Germline-derived CDR1 and CDR2 are MDHEN and SYDVKM. The V end was cut by 6 bases, the J end by 3 bases, with 12 bases between. CDR3 residues: CASRTASSYEQYF. The CDR3 DNA reads as TGTGCCAGCAGGACCGCCTCGAGCTACGAGCAGTACTTC.

The chain uses TRBV5-4 and TRBJ2-1, with D unclear. From germline, CDR1 is SGHNT and CDR2 YYREEE (reference sequence). There are 14 residues in the CDR3. The germline V and J ends were trimmed by 3 bases and 8 bases, with 15 bases remaining between them. CDR3 loop: CASSSLGRGDEQFF. DNA for the CDR3: TGTGCCAGCAGCTCCCTCGGCCGCGGCGATGAGCAGTTCTTC. Variable domain in full (rest from reference TRBV5-4 and TRBJ2-1): ETGVTQSPTHLIKTRGQQVTLRCSSQSGHNTVSWYQQALGQGPQFIFQYYREEENGRGNFPPRFSGLQFPNYSSELNVNALELDDSALYLCASSSLGRGDEQFFGPGTRLTVL.

The chain links TRBV21-1 to TRBJ1-5; the table's D call, TRBD1, has no DNA check behind it. TRBV21-1 is recorded as a pseudogene. The CDR3 totals 15 residues. The CDR3 loop is CASSGAGGSNQPQHF. The CDR3 region has the DNA TGTGCCAGCAGCGGGGCAGGGGGCAGCAATCAGCCCCAGCATTTT.

This chain links TRBV7-9 with TRBJ2-1, with TRBD1 matching over 8 bases. Germline CDR1 reads SEHNR; CDR2 reads FQNEAQ (reference sequence). J lost 7 bases, V lost 2 bases, and 13 bases had no gene match. The CDR3 is 17 amino acids. CDR3 coding DNA: TGTGCCAGCAGCTTAATAGGGTTCAGGGGGCTCGGGAATGAGCAGTTCTTC. The encoded protein is CASSLIGFRGLGNEQFF.

The chain combines TRBV4-1 with TRBJ2-2, with a possible D match to TRBD2 (6 bases). V gave up 3 bases and J gave up 4 bases, with 12 bases separating them. Looked up from germline, CDR1 is MGHRA and CDR2 is YSYEKL. CDR3 length equals 15 residues. CDR3 DNA sequence: TGCGCCAGCAGCCAGAGCGTCGGGGGCACCGGGGAGCTGTTTTTT. Translated: CASSQSVGGTGELFF.

This clone was seen a few times. The V gene is TRBV27, the J gene TRBJ2-7; D perhaps matches TRBD2 (6 bases). The CDR3 loop spans 15 amino acids. V was cut by 0 bases and J by 0 bases, with 9 bases left in between. Germline V CDR1 and CDR2: MNHEY, SMNVEV (reference sequence). CDR3: CASSLSSGPSYEQYF. DNA for the CDR3: TGTGCCAGCAGTTTATCTAGCGGACCCTCCTACGAGCAGTACTTC.

The chain joins TRBV28 to TRBJ2-7, with D uncertain. Germline values: CDR1 MDHEN, CDR2 SYDVKM. The CDR3 loop spans 13 amino acids. V lost 3 bases to trimming and J lost 0 bases, with 6 bases between them. CDR3 DNA: TGTGCCAGCAGTTTTTCCGTCTCCTACGAGCAGTACTTC. This codes for CASSFSVSYEQYF.

This chain uses TRBV7-9 with TRBJ2-1, with a tentative D call TRBD2 (6 bases). V lost 4 bases and J lost 7, with 11 bases in between. This CDR3 is 13 amino acids long. The germline V gene has CDR1 SEHNR and CDR2 FQNEAQ (reference sequence). The CDR3 region is CASSSPGLNEQFF. The CDR3 nucleotides are TGTGCCAGCAGCTCTCCGGGACTGAATGAGCAGTTCTTC.

CDR3 amino acids: CASSSPGANEQFF. The CDR3 coding sequence is TGTGCCAGCAGCTCCCCAGGGGCTAATGAGCAGTTCTTC. V and J are TRBV11-3 and TRBJ2-1, with D possibly matching TRBD1 (6 bases). The CDR3 has 13 amino acids. Germline-derived CDR1 and CDR2 are SGHNT and YENEEA. Trimming took off 4 bases at V and 7 bases at J, with 11 bases between the two ends.

This sequence joins TRBV5-6 and TRBJ1-1, with TRBD1 matching over 10 bases. Germline trimming cut 4 bases from V and 5 bases from J; bases unmatched to any gene: 5. CDR1 and CDR2 (germline): SGHDT, YYEEEE. This CDR3 has 14 amino acids. This CDR3 is CASSKTGGETEAFF. The CDR3 nucleotides read TGTGCCAGCAGCAAGACAGGGGGCGAAACTGAAGCTTTCTTT.